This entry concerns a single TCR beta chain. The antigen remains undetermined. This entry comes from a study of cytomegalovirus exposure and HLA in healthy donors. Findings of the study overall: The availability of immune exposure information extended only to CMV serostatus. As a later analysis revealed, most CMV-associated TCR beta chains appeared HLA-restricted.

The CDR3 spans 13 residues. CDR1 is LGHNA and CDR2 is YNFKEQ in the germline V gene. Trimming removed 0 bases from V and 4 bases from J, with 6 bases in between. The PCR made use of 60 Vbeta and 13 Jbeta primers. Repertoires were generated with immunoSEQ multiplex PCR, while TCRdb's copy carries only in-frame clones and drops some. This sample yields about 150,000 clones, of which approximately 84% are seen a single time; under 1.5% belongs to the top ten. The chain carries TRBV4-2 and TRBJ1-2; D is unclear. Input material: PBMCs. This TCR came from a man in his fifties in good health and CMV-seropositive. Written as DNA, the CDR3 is TGTGCCAGCAGCCAAGATCCCGTCTATGGCTACACCTTC. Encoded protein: CASSQDPVYGYTF.